The rows below give T cell receptor beta chains drawn from one sample of a study of blood T cell repertoires in COVID-19. Generated by immunoSEQ multiplex PCR, the TCRdb table keeps only in-frame clones and is missing some. The data hold 200,000 or so clones, with approximately 86% observed a single time. The specimen was peripheral blood. Source of these receptors: a man between 65 and 85 years old with active or convalescent COVID-19. Each CDR3 is given with its conserved first and last residue. Each record gives: D gene, J gene, clone size, V gene, CDR3 DNA, CDR3 protein. D genes are given only for firm matches. Where a row states a size, it is once, few, many or the class of an expanded clone; other rows omit it.

TRBD1	TRBJ1-2	.	TRBV5-8	TGTGCCAGCAGCTCCAGGGGGTACAGTGGCTACACCTTC	CASSSRGYSGYTF
.	TRBJ1-2	.	TRBV5-4	TGTGCCAGCAGCTTGCCACAGCAAATCTATGGCTACACCTTC	CASSLPQQIYGYTF
TRBD1	TRBJ1-1	.	TRBV10-3	TGTGCCATCAGCCGGACAGGGAATGAAGCTTTCTTT	CAISRTGNEAFF
.	TRBJ2-5	.	TRBV9	TGTGCCAGCAGCCCCGGGAACGGTCAAGAGACCCAGTACTTC	CASSPGNGQETQYF
TRBD2	TRBJ2-5	.	TRBV5-1	TGCGCCAGCAGGAATAGCGGGAACCAAGAGACCCAGTACTTC	CASRNSGNQETQYF
.	TRBJ1-5	.	TRBV7-2	TGTGCCAGCAGCTTACAGGGGAGTCAGCCCCAGCATTTT	CASSLQGSQPQHF
.	TRBJ1-1	.	TRBV15	TGTGCCACCAGCATGCCAGGGTGGGTTGAAGCTTTCTTT	CATSMPGWVEAFF
TRBD2	TRBJ2-7	.	TRBV6-5	TGTGCCAGCAGCGAGACGGGGGGAGGTAACGAGCAGTACTTC	CASSETGGGNEQYF
.	TRBJ1-3	.	TRBV2	TGTGCCAGCAGTGTCGATCCTCCACACTCTGGAAACACCATATATTTT	CASSVDPPHSGNTIYF
TRBD2	TRBJ2-1	.	TRBV9	TGTGCCAGCAGGCTCGGGGGGGCTCGGAGTGAGCAGTTCTTC	CASRLGGARSEQFF
.	TRBJ1-5	.	TRBV6-2/TRBV6-3	TGTGCCAGCACCCCCAGGGGTTCGGGCAATCAGCCCCAGCATTTT	CASTPRGSGNQPQHF
.	TRBJ1-5	.	TRBV6-5	TGTGCCAGCAGCGAGGCATATAGCAATCAGCCCCAGCATTTT	CASSEAYSNQPQHF
TRBD1	TRBJ2-7	.	TRBV19	TGTGCCAGGGAACAGGGGGAAAACTACGAGCAGTACTTC	CAREQGENYEQYF
TRBD2	TRBJ2-3	.	TRBV15	TGTGCCACCGGACTAGCGGGGTGGCAAGATACGCAGTATTTT	CATGLAGWQDTQYF
.	TRBJ1-5	.	TRBV28	TGTGCCAGCACCCCTACGAGAAATCAGCCCCAGCATTTT	CASTPTRNQPQHF
.	TRBJ2-1	.	TRBV3-1/TRBV3-2	TGTGCCAGCAGCCTAACAGGTAGCTACAATGAGCAGTTCTTC	CASSLTGSYNEQFF
TRBD2	TRBJ2-3	.	TRBV27	TGTGCCAGCAGTTTGGGGACTAGCGGATGGACAGATACGCAGTATTTT	CASSLGTSGWTDTQYF
TRBD1	TRBJ2-1	.	TRBV24-1	TGTGCCACCAGTGATCGAGTGAAGGGGGCATTCAATGAGCAGTTCTTC	CATSDRVKGAFNEQFF
.	TRBJ2-7	.	TRBV5-1	TGCGCCAGCAGCGCCGGGGGTGCCTACGAGCAGTACTTC	CASSAGGAYEQYF
.	TRBJ1-3	.	TRBV21-1	TGTGCCAGCAGCTCCCGGGACAGAGATCCCAGGGGGTCTGGAAACACCATATATTTT	CASSSRDRDPRGSGNTIYF
TRBD2	TRBJ2-7	few	TRBV5-1	TGCGCCAGCAGCTTGGTTAGCGGGTCCTACGAGCAGTACTTC	CASSLVSGSYEQYF
.	TRBJ1-4	.	TRBV6-1	TGTGCCAGCAGAGAAGGAACGGTAGAAAAACTGTTTTTT	CASREGTVEKLFF
.	TRBJ1-4	.	TRBV11-2	TGTGCCAGCAGCGAAAGTGCGGGGAGTGGGGAACTGTTTTTT	CASSESAGSGELFF
TRBD1	TRBJ2-1	.	TRBV3-1/TRBV3-2	TGTGCCAGCAGCCAGGCCGACAGGGTAAATTGGAATGAGCAGTTCTTC	CASSQADRVNWNEQFF
.	TRBJ2-7	.	TRBV7-9	TGTGCCAGCAGTAAAGGGTCAGGGGTCGAGCAGTACTTC	CASSKGSGVEQYF
TRBD1	TRBJ1-2	.	TRBV4-1	TGCGCCAGCAGCCAAGATCGAACAGGGGGCACCTATGGCTACACCTTC	CASSQDRTGGTYGYTF
TRBD2	TRBJ2-1	.	TRBV2	TGTGCCAGCAGACTAGAAGCGGGGGTCTCCTACAATGAGCAGTTCTTC	CASRLEAGVSYNEQFF
.	TRBJ2-2	.	TRBV9	TGTGCCAGCAGCGTAGAACGCGGTAGGGGGGAGCTGTTTTTT	CASSVERGRGELFF
.	TRBJ2-6	.	TRBV5-1	TGCGCCAGCAGGGTAGGGGGCTCTGGGGCCAACGTCCTGACTTTC	CASRVGGSGANVLTF
TRBD2	TRBJ2-7	.	TRBV6-2/TRBV6-3	TGTGCCAGCAGTCTAACGACTAGCGGGAGCTCTCTCGCTAACAACGAGCAGTACTTC	CASSLTTSGSSLANNEQYF